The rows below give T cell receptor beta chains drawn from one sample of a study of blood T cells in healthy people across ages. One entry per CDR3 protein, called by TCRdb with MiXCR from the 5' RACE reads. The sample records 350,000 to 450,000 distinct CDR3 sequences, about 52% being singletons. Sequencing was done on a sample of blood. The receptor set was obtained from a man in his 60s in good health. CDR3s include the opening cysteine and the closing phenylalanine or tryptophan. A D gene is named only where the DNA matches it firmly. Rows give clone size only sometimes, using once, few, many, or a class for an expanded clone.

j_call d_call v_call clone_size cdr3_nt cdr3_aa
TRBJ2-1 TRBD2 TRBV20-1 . TGCAGTGCTAGTAGCAGACTAGCGGGGGGGAGCTCCTACAATGAGCAGTTCTTC CSASSRLAGGSSYNEQFF
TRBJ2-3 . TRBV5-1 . TGCGCCAGCAGCGCGACCGGGACCCTGGTGGATACGCAGTATTTT CASSATGTLVDTQYF
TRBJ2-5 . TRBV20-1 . TGCAGTGCTTGTCCGGCCCACCAAGAGACCCAGTACTTC CSACPAHQETQYF
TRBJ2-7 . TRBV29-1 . TGCAGCGTTGAGCCAAGCCCAAGTCACGAGCAGTACTTC CSVEPSPSHEQYF
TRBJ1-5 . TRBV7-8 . TGTGCCAGCAGCTTATCCAGGAATAATCAGCCCCAGCATTTT CASSLSRNNQPQHF
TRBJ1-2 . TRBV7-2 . TGTGCCAGCAGCTTAGCGTTTGGTTTCGGCTACACCTTC CASSLAFGFGYTF
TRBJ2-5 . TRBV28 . TGTGCCAGCAGCCTCCACGGCAGTATGGGAGAGACCCAGTACTTC CASSLHGSMGETQYF
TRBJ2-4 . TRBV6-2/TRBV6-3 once TGTGCCAGCAGCGAAATAGCCAAAAACATTCAGTACTTC CASSEIAKNIQYF
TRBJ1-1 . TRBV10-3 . TGTGCCATCAGTAATTACAGGGCCAACACTGAAGCTTTCTTT CAISNYRANTEAFF
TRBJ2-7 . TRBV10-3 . TGTGCCATCAGGGACACGAGCTCCTACGAGCAGTACTTC CAIRDTSSYEQYF